This record looks at one TCR beta chain sequence and its context. The data belong to a study of blood T cell repertoires in COVID-19. Original analysis: From reference gene primer amplification, estimates of nucleated cell counts were derived. Produced via immunoSEQ multiplex PCR; TCRdb's table is partial and in-frame only. That table furnishes V, J and clone size, whereas the DNA furnished D and trimming. The repertoire holds approximately 250,000 clones, 85% to 90% seen once, with roughly 3.9% in the top ten. CDR3 length: 15 amino acids. Germline assignment: CDR1 SGHKS and CDR2 YYEKEE (reference sequence). Trimming removed 0 bases from V and 8 bases from J, with 16 bases in between. Enrollees, roughly 18 to 90 years old, lived in fewer than 25 US areas.

The TCR originated in a woman in her 30s with acute COVID-19. Sequences were obtained from PBMCs or T cells enriched from blood (not recorded which). The rearrangement uses TRBV5-5 and TRBJ2-3; D possibly corresponds to TRBD2 (5 bases). The CDR3 is CASSLALAYYLTQYF. The CDR3, as DNA: TGTGCCAGCAGCTTGGCCCTAGCCTACTACCTTACGCAGTATTTT.